The 28 T cell receptor beta chains below come from one sample, sequenced in a study of blood T cell repertoires in COVID-19. Generated by immunoSEQ multiplex PCR, the TCRdb table keeps only in-frame clones and is missing some. The profile shows 200,000 to 300,000 clones, under 85% of them singletons. Sequenced sample: peripheral blood. These receptors all come from a human donor in a cohort sampled during active COVID-19.

The chain recombines TRBV3-1 (or the pseudogene TRBV3-2) with TRBJ1-2; 7 bases line up with TRBD1. V dropped 1 base and J dropped 5; count of bases not matched to a gene: 10. The length of the CDR3 is 16 residues. Germline values: CDR1 LGHDT, CDR2 YNNKEL (reference sequence). CDR3 sequence: CASSQAKGARRYGYTF. CDR3 bases: TGTGCCAGCAGCCAAGCGAAGGGGGCTCGGAGGTATGGCTACACCTTC.

V usage is TRBV29-1 and J usage is TRBJ1-1; D is undetermined. The V end was cut by 6 bases, the J end by 1 base, with 12 bases between. CDR3 size: 13 residues. The germline gives CDR1 SQVTM, CDR2 ANQGSEA. CDR3: CSVRKQTNTEAFF. CDR3 coding DNA: TGCAGCGTCCGAAAACAGACGAACACTGAAGCTTTCTTT.

The chain employs TRBV29-1 and TRBJ1-1; 7 bases are a match to TRBD1. Trimming took 6 bases from V and 5 from J; bases not matched to a gene: 12. The CDR3 extends over 14 amino acids. Germline lookup yields CDR1 SQVTM and CDR2 ANQGSEA. The CDR3 region has the DNA TGCAGCGTAACAGGGGCCGGAATGGATACTGAAGCTTTCTTT. As protein: CSVTGAGMDTEAFF.

J is TRBJ2-3 and V is TRBV28, with TRBD2 matching over 9 bases. CDR1 is MDHEN and CDR2 is SYDVKM in the germline V gene. The CDR3 loop spans 18 amino acids. The ends lost 1 base at V and 3 bases at J; junction bases unmatched: 11. Here the CDR3 DNA reads TGTGCCAGCAGTTTATATGGCGGGAGGGTATCCGAGACAGATACGCAGTATTTT. This codes for CASSLYGGRVSETDTQYF.

This clone appeared a single time. Distinct nucleotide sequences in the sample also encode this CDR3. This chain links TRBV5-1 with TRBJ2-7, with D perhaps TRBD1 (6 bases). Germline CDR1 is SGHRS and CDR2 is YFSETQ. The germline V and J ends were trimmed by 5 bases and 0 bases, with 9 bases remaining between them. The CDR3 consists of 13 residues. The CDR3 coding sequence is TGCGCCAGCAGGCAGGGGTCCTCCTACGAGCAGTACTTC. Translation: CASRQGSSYEQYF.

The chain is built from TRBV3-1 (or the pseudogene TRBV3-2) and TRBJ1-2; TRBD1 aligns across 7 bases. Germline-derived CDR1 and CDR2 are LGHDT and YNNKEL (reference sequence). V lost 3 bases and J lost 6; bases outside the gene matches: 4. CDR3 size: 13 residues. CDR3 sequence: CASSHRGSDGYTF. The CDR3 DNA reads as TGTGCCAGCAGCCACAGGGGGTCGGATGGCTACACCTTC.

The chain recombines TRBV10-3 with TRBJ2-7; D not resolved. The CDR3 runs to 12 residues. The ends were cut back, 3 bases at V and 7 bases at J, with 10 bases in the middle. Germline CDR1 reads ENHRY; CDR2 reads SYGVKD. The CDR3 loop is CAISDQTEEQYF. CDR3 in DNA: TGTGCCATCAGTGACCAGACTGAGGAGCAGTACTTC.

J is TRBJ1-3 and V is TRBV10-1; a possible D gene is TRBD1 (6 bases). Germline loops: CDR1 WNHNN, CDR2 SYGVQD (reference sequence). The V and J ends lost 2 bases and 4 bases respectively, with 12 bases between them. The CDR3 has 15 residues. CDR3 sequence: CASSELQGQGNTIYF. As DNA, the CDR3 is TGCGCCAGCAGTGAGCTCCAGGGGCAAGGAAACACCATATATTTT.

This chain uses TRBV5-8 with TRBJ2-4; 8 bases are shared with TRBD2. CDR1 and CDR2 (germline): SGHTS, YDEGEE. Germline trimming cut 1 base from V and 0 bases from J; bases unmatched to any gene: 6. The CDR3 is made up of 17 amino acids. The CDR3 DNA sequence: TGTGCCAGCAGCTTGTTTGGGACTAGTATAGCCAAAAACATTCAGTACTTC. Translated: CASSLFGTSIAKNIQYF.

The rearrangement links TRBV11-2 to TRBJ2-5; 7 bases line up with TRBD1. The CDR3 is made up of 15 amino acids. Germline-derived CDR1 and CDR2 are SGHAT and FQNNGV. V was pared by 4 bases and J by 7 bases, with 12 bases of the junction left unmatched. The CDR3 sequence: CASSSPGGQVGTQYF. CDR3 DNA: TGTGCCAGCAGCTCGCCCGGCGGACAGGTTGGGACCCAGTACTTC.

V usage is TRBV7-2 and J usage is TRBJ2-1, with TRBD2 identical over 8 bases. From germline, CDR1 is SGHTA and CDR2 FQGNSA. The CDR3 runs to 17 residues. J lost 4 bases, V lost 5 bases, and 13 bases had no gene match. Here the CDR3 DNA reads TGTGCCAGCAGCCTAACGACTGGAGCGGGAGCGTACAATGAGCAGTTCTTC. Protein product: CASSLTTGAGAYNEQFF.

This chain connects TRBV27 to TRBJ1-3; D is undetermined. CDR3 length: 15 amino acids. Looked up from germline, CDR1 is MNHEY and CDR2 is SMNVEV (reference sequence). V dropped 5 bases and J dropped 2 bases, with 13 bases sitting between them. CDR3 protein: CASSPTRVTGNTIYF. The CDR3 DNA reads as TGTGCCAGCAGTCCCACGAGGGTCACTGGAAACACCATATATTTT.

V gene TRBV5-1 combines with J gene TRBJ2-7; 10 bases are a match to TRBD1. Germline V gene lookup returns CDR1 SGHRS and CDR2 YFSETQ. The V gene end was trimmed by 4 bases and the J gene end by 2 bases; junction bases not matched to a gene: 3. This CDR3 spans 14 amino acids. The CDR3 reads CASSRDRGTYEQYF. The CDR3 DNA is TGCGCCAGCAGCCGGGACAGGGGTACCTACGAGCAGTACTTC.

This clone has a count of ten or more. The chain couples TRBV5-5 to TRBJ1-2; possibly TRBD1 for D (5 bases). V was pared by 2 bases and J by 2 bases, with 13 bases between. The germline gives CDR1 SGHKS, CDR2 YYEKEE (reference sequence). The CDR3 is 15 residues long. CDR3 bases: TGTGCCAGCAGCTTAGGCGGACAAACGAACTATGGCTACACCTTC. It specifies CASSLGGQTNYGYTF.

The gene calls are TRBV7-2 and TRBJ1-2; D gene ambiguous. V gave up 3 bases and J gave up 0 bases, with 8 bases separating them. Germline-derived CDR1 and CDR2 are SGHTA and FQGNSA. The CDR3 runs to 14 residues. CDR3 nucleotides: TGTGCCAGCAGCTTGGACTGGACTAACTATGGCTACACCTTC. Translation gives CASSLDWTNYGYTF.

The chain couples TRBV3-1 (or the pseudogene TRBV3-2) to TRBJ1-1; 7 positions agree with TRBD1. Germline assignment: CDR1 LGHDT and CDR2 YNNKEL (reference sequence). Trimming at V came to 5 bases and at J to 4 bases, leaving 1 base not matched to a gene. CDR3 size: 12 residues. The DNA for the CDR3 is TGTGCCAGCAGCACAGGGGTCACTGAAGCTTTCTTT. Protein product: CASSTGVTEAFF.

The rearrangement links TRBV27 to TRBJ1-1, with TRBD1 matching over 7 bases. The CDR3 contains 13 residues. Germline V gene sequence: CDR1 MNHEY, CDR2 SMNVEV (reference sequence). Unmatched junction bases numbered 6, after V lost 4 bases and J lost 7 bases. This chain's CDR3 is CASSSLRDSEAFF. CDR3 nucleotide sequence: TGTGCCAGCAGTTCCCTCCGGGACAGTGAAGCTTTCTTT.

This rearrangement joins TRBV7-9 to TRBJ2-5, with 10 bases that match TRBD1. V lost 1 base and J lost 5; bases outside the gene matches: 7. Germline loops: CDR1 SEHNR, CDR2 FQNEAQ (reference sequence). This CDR3 is built from 16 residues. The CDR3 protein is CASSLVGDRGQETQYF. The CDR3 region has the DNA TGTGCCAGCAGCTTAGTAGGTGACAGGGGGCAGGAGACCCAGTACTTC.

The chain employs TRBV27 and TRBJ1-1, with D tentatively TRBD1 (6 bases). CDR1 is MNHEY and CDR2 is SMNVEV in the germline V gene (reference sequence). V lost 3 bases to trimming and J lost 1 base, with 9 bases between them. This CDR3 region has 14 residues. The CDR3 region has the DNA TGTGCCAGCAGTTTTGTGACAGGGAACACTGAAGCTTTCTTT. This gives the protein CASSFVTGNTEAFF.

The J gene is TRBJ2-2, the V gene TRBV7-3; 9 nucleotides line up with TRBD1. The J segment lost 7 bases and the V segment lost 4 bases, leaving 7 bases of the junction unmatched. The germline gives CDR1 SGHTA, CDR2 FQGTGA. The CDR3 length is 15 residues. For the CDR3, the DNA is TGTGCCAGCAGCTCCATTGACAGGGGGGACGGGGAGCTGTTTTTT. Amino acids: CASSSIDRGDGELFF.

The V gene is TRBV9, the J gene TRBJ2-7, with D unclear. The CDR3 extends over 16 amino acids. The germline V gene encodes CDR1 SGDLS and CDR2 YYNGEE. The V and J ends lost 4 bases and 6 bases respectively, with 23 bases between them. DNA for the CDR3: TGTGCCAGCAGCCCTACCTTGGGCCAGCACTTTAGCGAGCAGTACTTC. This sequence encodes CASSPTLGQHFSEQYF.

The chain uses TRBV9 and TRBJ1-4; the D is unclear. The CDR3 runs to 15 residues. Germline V lookup: CDR1 SGDLS, CDR2 YYNGEE. With 0 bases removed from V and 8 bases from J, the gap between germline ends came to 14 bases. The CDR3 loop reads CASSVDVGEGEKLFF. For the CDR3, the DNA is TGTGCCAGCAGCGTAGACGTCGGGGAAGGGGAAAAACTGTTTTTT. Drawing the rest from reference TRBV9 and TRBJ1-4, the complete variable domain is DSGVTQTPKHLITATGQRVTLRCSPRSGDLSVYWYQQSLDQGLQFLIQYYNGEERAKGNILERFSAQQFPDLHSELNLSSLELGDSALYFCASSVDVGEGEKLFFGSGTQLSVL.

This rearrangement joins TRBV5-6 to TRBJ1-5; D is undetermined. The CDR3 covers 14 residues. Germline V gene lookup returns CDR1 SGHDT and CDR2 YYEEEE. Trimming cost V 0 bases and J 7 bases, with 11 bases left between them. In DNA form, the CDR3 reads TGTGCCAGCAGCTTGGGTAGTTCTATGCAGCCCCAGCATTTT. It translates to CASSLGSSMQPQHF.

The chain combines TRBV19 with TRBJ1-2; 7 nucleotides line up with TRBD1. Unmatched junction bases numbered 8, after V lost 5 bases and J lost 5 bases. Germline V gene lookup returns CDR1 LNHDA and CDR2 SQIVND (reference sequence). This CDR3 spans 14 amino acids. In DNA form, the CDR3 reads TGTGCCAGTAGTGCGCGACAGGGATCTTATGGCTACACCTTC. Translating gives CASSARQGSYGYTF.

This chain joins TRBV2 and TRBJ2-3; 8 bases line up with TRBD2. The CDR3 is made up of 14 amino acids. With 7 bases clipped from V and 5 bases from J, the junction kept 8 bases outside the gene matches. Germline CDR1 and CDR2: SNHLY and FYNNEI. The CDR3 reads CASIPWLAGDTQYF. In DNA form, the CDR3 reads TGTGCCAGCATCCCCTGGCTAGCGGGAGATACGCAGTATTTT.

V and J are TRBV7-2 and TRBJ2-7, with 7 positions matching TRBD1. Trimming removed 6 bases from V and 1 base from J; junction bases left unmatched: 9. From germline, CDR1 is SGHTA and CDR2 FQGNSA. This CDR3 is 15 amino acids long. CDR3 sequence (DNA): TGTGCCAGCAGACCAGGGCTGGGACAGTCCTACGAGCAGTACTTC. Amino acids: CASRPGLGQSYEQYF.

This clone was seen more than once but under ten times. The CDR3 loop is CASSEAPGVRTDTQYF. In DNA form, the CDR3 reads TGTGCCAGTAGTGAAGCTCCAGGGGTGAGGACAGATACGCAGTATTTT. The chain recombines TRBV19 with TRBJ2-3, with D possibly matching TRBD1 (6 bases). V was cut by 5 bases and J by 3 bases, with 18 bases left in between. CDR3 length: 16 amino acids. Germline V gene data show CDR1 as LNHDA and CDR2 as SQIVND (reference sequence).

This clone showed up many times. The chain uses TRBV11-2 and TRBJ2-5; 14 bases are a match to TRBD2. CDR1 and CDR2 from the germline V gene are SGHAT and FQNNGV. With V trimmed by 1 base and J by 2 bases, 0 bases remained unmatched. CDR3 length: 16 amino acids. The DNA of the CDR3 is TGTGCCAGCAGCTTAGGACTAGCGGGGGGGCAAGAGACCCAGTACTTC. It translates to CASSLGLAGGQETQYF.